The 10 T cell receptor beta chains below all came from one sample that was sequenced in a study of T cell changes during pregnancy in multiple sclerosis. Profiled with immunoSEQ multiplex PCR; TCRdb holds only in-frame clones, not every one. The sample has about 49,000 clones, 90% seen once. The sample consisted of peripheral blood, taken after pregnancy. These receptors all come from a female donor in good health, enrolled as a control in a pregnancy study.

The rearrangement links TRBV9 to TRBJ1-3; D gene uncertain. The CDR3 sequence is 13 residues long. Trimming removed 0 bases at V and 7 bases at J, with 8 bases between. Looked up from germline, CDR1 is SGDLS and CDR2 is YYNGEE. Written as DNA, the CDR3 is TGTGCCAGCAGCGTAGCTTCGGGGAACACCATATATTTT. Its protein product is CASSVASGNTIYF.

The rearrangement links TRBV19 to TRBJ2-7; TRBD2 matches 13 bases. V gave up 4 bases and J gave up 2 bases; unmatched junction bases: 2. Germline V gene lookup returns CDR1 LNHDA and CDR2 SQIVND (reference sequence). This CDR3 is 15 amino acids long. In DNA, the CDR3 is TGTGCCAGTAGTAAGGGACTAGCGGGACCCTACGAGCAGTACTTC. Translation gives CASSKGLAGPYEQYF.

The chain is built from TRBV5-4 and TRBJ1-2, with 8 bases that match TRBD1. The CDR3 is 15 residues long. V dropped 4 bases and J dropped 3; count of bases not matched to a gene: 8. Germline CDR1 is SGHNT and CDR2 is YYREEE (reference sequence). This CDR3 is CASSVQGVTDYGYTF. The CDR3 DNA reads as TGTGCCAGCAGCGTACAGGGGGTTACCGACTATGGCTACACCTTC.

The chain joins TRBV7-9 to TRBJ1-4; the match to TRBD1 covers 7 bases. Trimming removed 6 bases from V and 0 bases from J; junction bases left unmatched: 10. Germline CDR1 SEHNR, CDR2 FQNEAQ (reference sequence). The CDR3 consists of 17 residues. DNA for the CDR3: TGTGCCAGCAGGCCCCTTCAGGGGGGTACAACTAATGAAAAACTGTTTTTT. This sequence encodes CASRPLQGGTTNEKLFF.

The CDR3, as DNA: TGTGCCAGCAGCTATTACGGGCAGGGGGCGAATACGCAGTATTTT. This encodes CASSYYGQGANTQYF. The chain has TRBV6-6 and TRBJ2-3; 8 bases match TRBD1. Germline CDR1 and CDR2: MNHNY and SVGAGI (reference sequence). The CDR3 sequence is 15 residues long. Unmatched junction bases numbered 12, after V lost 6 bases and J lost 7 bases.

The V and J genes are TRBV14 and TRBJ2-5, with D hard to call. V gave up 1 base and J gave up 5 bases, with 8 bases separating them. Germline V gene lookup returns CDR1 SGHDN and CDR2 FVKESK. The CDR3 totals 13 residues. CDR3 DNA sequence: TGTGCCAGCAGCCAAGGTCGTATGGAGACCCAGTACTTC. Amino acids: CASSQGRMETQYF.

The rearrangement uses TRBV25-1 and TRBJ1-3, with 9 bases lining up with TRBD1. Germline V lookup: CDR1 MGHDK, CDR2 SYGVNS. The CDR3 consists of 15 residues. J was trimmed by 4 bases and V by 8 bases; bases with no gene match: 9. The CDR3 coding sequence is TGTGCCAGCCGGAAGGGGACAGGGAGCGGAAACACCATATATTTT. Its translation: CASRKGTGSGNTIYF. The complete variable domain, with remaining parts taken from reference TRBV25-1 and TRBJ1-3, reads EADIYQTPRYLVIGTGKKITLECSQTMGHDKMYWYQQDPGMELHLIHYSYGVNSTEKGDLSSESTVSRIRTEHFPLTLESARPSHTSQYLCASRKGTGSGNTIYFGEGSWLTVV.

The genes are TRBV4-2 and TRBJ1-5; D is unresolved. Germline values: CDR1 LGHNA, CDR2 YNFKEQ. This CDR3 has 15 amino acids. V lost 6 bases, J lost 5 bases, and 17 bases lay in between. The CDR3 spells CASSRNRGVDQPQHF. DNA for the CDR3: TGTGCCAGCAGTCGAAATCGGGGAGTTGATCAGCCCCAGCATTTT.

The chain couples TRBV5-4 to TRBJ2-7, with D perhaps TRBD2 (7 bases). V was trimmed by 0 bases and J by 5 bases, leaving 27 bases between them. The germline gives CDR1 SGHNT, CDR2 YYREEE (reference sequence). The CDR3 length is 19 residues. The CDR3: CASSLGGGAGVGRADEQYF. The DNA for the CDR3 is TGTGCCAGCAGCTTGGGCGGGGGCGCGGGTGTGGGGCGCGCCGACGAGCAGTACTTC.

CDR3: CASSLGGGRPYEQYF. CDR3 DNA: TGTGCCAGCAGCCTTGGCGGGGGGCGCCCCTACGAGCAGTACTTC. The rearrangement uses TRBV5-5 and TRBJ2-7; 8 bases align to TRBD2. There are 15 residues in the CDR3. Germline assignment: CDR1 SGHKS and CDR2 YYEKEE (reference sequence). V was pared by 4 bases and J by 2 bases, with 8 bases of the junction left unmatched. Looking up the rest from reference TRBV5-5 and TRBJ2-7 gives the full variable domain: DAGVTQSPTHLIKTRGQQVTLRCSPISGHKSVSWYQQVLGQGPQFIFQYYEKEERGRGNFPDRFSARQFPNYSSELNVNALLLGDSALYLCASSLGGGRPYEQYFGPGTRLTVT.